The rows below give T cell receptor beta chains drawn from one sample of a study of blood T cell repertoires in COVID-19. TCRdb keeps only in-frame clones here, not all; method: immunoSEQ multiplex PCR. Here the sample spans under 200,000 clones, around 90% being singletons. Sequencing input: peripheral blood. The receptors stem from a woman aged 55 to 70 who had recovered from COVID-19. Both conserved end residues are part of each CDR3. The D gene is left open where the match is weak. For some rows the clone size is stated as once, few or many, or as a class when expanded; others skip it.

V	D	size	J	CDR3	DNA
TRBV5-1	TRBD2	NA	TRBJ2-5	CASNLGLVGETQYF	TGCGCCAGCAACCTCGGACTAGTTGGAGAGACCCAGTACTTC
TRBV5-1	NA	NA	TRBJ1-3	CASSLSISGNTIYF	TGCGCCAGCAGCTTGTCCATTTCTGGAAACACCATATATTTT
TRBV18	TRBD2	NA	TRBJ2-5	CASSRGLAGETQYF	TGTGCCAGCTCACGGGGACTAGCCGGGGAGACCCAGTACTTC
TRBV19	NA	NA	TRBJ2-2	CASSPNLVGELFF	TGTGCCAGTAGTCCCAACTTAGTCGGGGAGCTGTTTTTT
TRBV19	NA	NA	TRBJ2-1	CASSVRGSYNEQFF	TGTGCCAGTAGCGTCAGGGGCTCCTACAATGAGCAGTTCTTC
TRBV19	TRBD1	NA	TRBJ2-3	CASSPDRGRADTQYF	TGTGCCAGTAGTCCGGACAGGGGGCGAGCAGATACGCAGTATTTT
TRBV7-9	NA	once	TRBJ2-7	CASSLISGEGRYEQYF	TGTGCCAGCAGCTTAATTTCAGGGGAAGGGCGCTACGAGCAGTACTTC
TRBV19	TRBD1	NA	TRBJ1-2	CASRSRQGDYGYTF	TGTGCCAGTAGATCGAGACAGGGAGACTATGGCTACACCTTC
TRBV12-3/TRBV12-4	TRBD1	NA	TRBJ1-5	CASREQGAQPQHF	TGTGCCAGCAGGGAACAGGGGGCACAGCCCCAGCATTTT
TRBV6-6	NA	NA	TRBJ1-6	CASSSTGISPLHF	TGTGCCAGCAGTTCCACAGGGATCTCACCCCTCCACTTT
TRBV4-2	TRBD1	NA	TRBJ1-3	CASSQGGQSSGNTIYF	TGTGCCAGCAGCCAAGGGGGACAGAGCTCTGGAAACACCATATATTTT
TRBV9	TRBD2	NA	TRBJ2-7	CASSAMTSGGYEQYF	TGTGCCAGCAGCGCAATGACTAGCGGGGGGTACGAGCAGTACTTC
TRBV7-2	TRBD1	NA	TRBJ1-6	CASSLLGQGNNSPLHF	TGTGCCAGCAGCCTATTAGGACAGGGGAATAATTCACCCCTCCACTTT
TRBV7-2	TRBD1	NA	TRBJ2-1	CASSIQLGTEYNEQFF	TGTGCCAGCAGCATCCAACTCGGGACAGAATACAATGAGCAGTTCTTC
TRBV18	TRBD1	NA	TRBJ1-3	CASSPQGARGNTIYF	TGTGCCAGCTCACCTCAGGGGGCGCGGGGAAACACCATATATTTT